These 31 T cell receptor beta chains originate from one sample sequenced in a study of regulatory T cells in long-lasting Graves disease. HTBI primers from iRepertoire and Arm-PCR of CDR3 regions yielded the TCR beta libraries. TCRdb ran MiXCR on the multiplex PCR reads and lists one entry per CDR3 protein. This sample has about 620,000 distinct CDR3 sequences; around 15% occur once, and the top ten carry 18%. Time point defined: newly diagnosed GD, antithyroid drugs for less than 3 months. There was RNA extracted from PBMCs, and the TCR library was made from it. These data were also reused for a study on T cells in Graves' hyperthyroidism and ophthalmopathy.

The sequenced sample was peripheral blood mononuclear cells (PBMCs), obtained at new diagnosis, from a patient treated with antithyroid drugs. The source of these receptors is a woman aged 25 to 39 with Graves disease.

V is TRBV19 and J is TRBJ2-2, with 7 bases identical to TRBD1. Germline CDR1 LNHDA, CDR2 SQIVND (reference sequence). CDR3 length: 17 amino acids. Trimming took 5 bases from V and 4 from J; bases not matched to a gene: 13. DNA for the CDR3: TGTGCCAGTAGTGCCCGACGGGACAGAAGTTTCACCGGGGAGCTGTTTTTT. Residues: CASSARRDRSFTGELFF.

This clonotype was picked up a small number of times. The chain uses TRBV20-1 and TRBJ1-1; D call uncertain. The CDR3 consists of 12 residues. Trimming took off 5 bases at V and 5 bases at J, with 12 bases between the two ends. The V gene's germline CDR1 is DFQATT and CDR2 SNEGSKA (reference sequence). This chain's CDR3 is CSAPAMGTEAFF. CDR3 sequence (DNA): TGCAGTGCTCCTGCGATGGGGACTGAAGCTTTCTTT.

This clonotype was counted ten times or more. The V call is TRBV2, the J call TRBJ2-5; possibly TRBD2 for D (6 bases). CDR3 length equals 16 residues. The ends were cut back, 2 bases at V and 0 bases at J, with 13 bases in the middle. Germline CDR1 reads SNHLY; CDR2 reads FYNNEI. The CDR3 here is CASSEQPLANQETQYF. CDR3 nucleotides: TGTGCCAGCAGTGAACAGCCTCTAGCGAACCAAGAGACCCAGTACTTC.

The chain couples TRBV5-1 to TRBJ2-1, with TRBD2 matching 9 bases. Losses at the gene ends were 4 bases for V and 7 bases for J; bases not matched to a gene: 9. The CDR3 has 15 amino acids. Germline V gene data show CDR1 as SGHRS and CDR2 as YFSETQ. Written as DNA, the CDR3 is TGCGCCAGCAGCCTGCTCCGAGCGGGAGGTAATGAGCAGTTCTTC. Its protein is CASSLLRAGGNEQFF.

This clonotype came up many times. The chain combines TRBV28 with TRBJ2-3, with 7 bases that match TRBD1. Germline CDR1 reads MDHEN; CDR2 reads SYDVKM. Trimming cost V 7 bases and J 0 bases; bases outside gene matches: 4. The CDR3 covers 14 residues. CDR3 protein: CASTPGQSTDTQYF. In DNA form, the CDR3 reads TGTGCCAGCACCCCGGGACAGAGCACAGATACGCAGTATTTT.

The table lists this clonotype with a count of one. A much more abundant neighbour one base away suggests this may be a read error. The chain links TRBV10-3 to TRBJ1-1; D possibly corresponds to TRBD1 (5 bases). In germline, CDR1 is ENHRY, CDR2 SYGVKD. The CDR3 has 14 residues. CDR3 in DNA: TGTGCCATCGCGTCGGGGGATCGAGTCGCTGAAGCTTCCTTT. The encoded protein is CAIASGDRVAEASF.

V usage is TRBV5-5 and J usage is TRBJ1-3; D is unresolved. This CDR3 comprises 15 residues. The germline gives CDR1 SGHKS, CDR2 YYEKEE (reference sequence). V dropped 2 bases and J dropped 0 bases, with 9 bases sitting between them. CDR3 bases: TGTGCCAGCAGCTTATTGGCGGACTCTGGAAACACCATATATTTT. Protein: CASSLLADSGNTIYF.

V is TRBV18 and J is TRBJ2-5; no definite D call. Trimming took 2 bases from V and 2 from J, leaving 6 bases between them. The germline gives CDR1 KGHSH, CDR2 LQKENI. There are 13 residues in the CDR3. CDR3: CASSPFGQETQYF. CDR3 DNA: TGTGCCAGCTCACCATTCGGACAAGAGACCCAGTACTTC.

In regard to this clonotype: A much larger clone lies a single base off, so this may be a read error. The chain has TRBV28 and TRBJ2-7; D uncertain. The CDR3 spans 13 residues. Germline V gene lookup returns CDR1 MDHEN and CDR2 SYDVKM. Trimming shortened V by 2 bases and J by 2 bases, and 7 bases separated the two germline ends. The CDR3: CASSLLLTYEQYF. The CDR3 DNA reads TGTGCCAGCAGTTTACTCCTTACCTACGAGCAGTACTTC.

This chain joins TRBV28 and TRBJ2-3; possible D gene TRBD2, 6 bases. Germline V gene data show CDR1 as MDHEN and CDR2 as SYDVKM. Trimming took off 2 bases at V and 3 bases at J, with 12 bases between the two ends. The CDR3 spans 15 residues. The CDR3 nucleotides read TGTGCCAGCAGTTTACCCGGCGGAGGGACAGATACGCAGTATTTT. This translates into CASSLPGGGTDTQYF.

Many counts were recorded for this clonotype. This chain links TRBV7-2 with TRBJ2-2; TRBD2 matches 14 bases. Germline lookup yields CDR1 SGHTA and CDR2 FQGNSA. The CDR3 consists of 19 residues. Unmatched junction bases numbered 13, after V lost 5 bases and J lost 5 bases. CDR3 loop: CASSGQGLAGVTSTGELFF. The CDR3 coding sequence is TGTGCCAGCAGCGGACAGGGACTAGCGGGAGTGACGTCGACCGGGGAGCTGTTTTTT.

This clonotype was seen repeatedly, ten times or more. The J gene is TRBJ2-7, the V gene TRBV6-1, with no clear D. Germline V gene data show CDR1 as MNHNS and CDR2 as SASEGT. The CDR3 has 13 amino acids. Trimming shortened V by 7 bases and J by 3 bases, and 13 bases separated the two germline ends. CDR3 in DNA: TGTGCCAGCATGTCGGCAAGAAACTACGAGCAGTACTTC. It yields the protein CASMSARNYEQYF.

The genes are TRBV7-2 and TRBJ1-4; D is unresolved. This CDR3 spans 14 amino acids. Trimming cost V 3 bases and J 4 bases, with 9 bases left between them. Germline V gene lookup returns CDR1 SGHTA and CDR2 FQGNSA. The CDR3 here is CASSFRRSNEKLFF. The CDR3 DNA follows: TGTGCCAGCAGCTTCCGACGGAGTAATGAAAAACTGTTTTTT.

This clonotype was seen many times. The rearrangement links TRBV29-1 to TRBJ1-4; 7 bases agree with TRBD1. The CDR3 runs 13 residues. The germline CDR1 and CDR2 sequences are SQVTM and ANQGSEA. Losses at the gene ends were 6 bases for V and 4 bases for J; bases not matched to a gene: 5. CDR3 coding DNA: TGCAGCGTCCCGACAGGGTTTAATGAAAAACTGTTTTTT. Residues: CSVPTGFNEKLFF.

This clonotype was counted at least ten times. V gene TRBV11-2 combines with J gene TRBJ2-1, with TRBD2 matching 8 bases. Trimming removed 4 bases from V and 5 bases from J; junction bases left unmatched: 13. This CDR3 is 17 amino acids long. Germline-derived CDR1 and CDR2 are SGHAT and FQNNGV. CDR3 loop: CASSSPGRTSFHNEQFF. The CDR3, as DNA: TGTGCCAGCAGCTCCCCTGGGAGGACTAGCTTCCACAATGAGCAGTTCTTC.

This sequence joins TRBV7-2 and TRBJ2-7, with D uncertain. Trimming took 3 bases from V and 5 from J, leaving 11 bases between them. The CDR3 has 13 residues. Germline V lookup: CDR1 SGHTA, CDR2 FQGNSA. The CDR3 bases are TGTGCCAGCAGCTTCCCCCAGGTCAACGAGCAGTACTTC. It yields the protein CASSFPQVNEQYF.

Note on this clonotype: Possible read error: a much larger clone is one base away. V and J are TRBV3-1 and TRBJ1-1; 7 bases are shared with TRBD1. Germline assignment: CDR1 LGHDT and CDR2 YNNKEL (reference sequence). The length of the CDR3 is 15 residues. This chain's CDR3 is CASSLQGGLNTGAFF. In DNA, the CDR3 is TGTGCCAGCAGCCTCCAGGGGGGGCTTAACACTGGAGCTTTCTTT. Complete variable domain (other parts from reference TRBV3-1 and TRBJ1-1): DTAVSQTPKYLVTQMGNDKSIKCEQNLGHDTMYWYKQDSKKFLKIMFSYNNKELIINETVPNRFSPKSPDKAHLNLHINSLELGDSAVYFCASSLQGGLNTGAFFGQGTRLTVV.

The V and J genes are TRBV15 and TRBJ1-2; D remains unclear. The CDR3 is 12 amino acids. V lost 0 bases and J 4 bases, leaving 3 bases between the germline ends. Germline loops: CDR1 LNHNV, CDR2 YYDKDF (reference sequence). CDR3 in amino acids: CATSRDGYGYTF. Written as DNA, the CDR3 is TGTGCCACCAGCAGAGATGGCTATGGCTACACCTTC.

This clonotype was observed a few times. V is TRBV6-2 or TRBV6-3 and J is TRBJ2-5; TRBD2 matches 11 bases. This CDR3 is built from 18 residues. CDR1 and CDR2 (germline): MNHEY, SVGEGT. V shed 2 bases, J shed 7 bases, and the junction held 15 bases outside the gene matches. The CDR3 nucleotides read TGTGCCAGCAGTTACCAGACTTGGGCTAGCGGGAGGTTGATGACCCAGTACTTC. Amino acids: CASSYQTWASGRLMTQYF.

The sample holds a few counts of this clonotype. The V call is TRBV29-1, the J call TRBJ1-4, with TRBD1 matching over 10 bases. This CDR3 contains 14 residues. Germline loops: CDR1 SQVTM, CDR2 ANQGSEA. The junction had 7 bases not matched to a gene; V was cut back by 4 bases and J by 8 bases. The CDR3 reads CSVGTGDRGEKLFF. The CDR3 nucleotides read TGCAGCGTTGGGACAGGGGACAGGGGAGAAAAACTGTTTTTT.

This clonotype was seen only a few times. CDR3 bases: TGTGCCAGCAAACTAACCCGGGACTTCCCCTACGAGCAGTACTTC. It translates to CASKLTRDFPYEQYF. The chain has TRBV27 and TRBJ2-7, with D possibly matching TRBD2 (6 bases). Germline V gene lookup returns CDR1 MNHEY and CDR2 SMNVEV (reference sequence). Between the trimmed V and J ends, which lost 7 bases and 2 bases, there was a span of 18 bases. The CDR3 is 15 amino acids.

This clonotype was recorded at least ten times. CDR3 nucleotide sequence: TGTGCCAGCAGACAGGAACGATATGGCTACACCTTC. It is translated as CASRQERYGYTF. The chain carries TRBV6-1 and TRBJ1-2; D possibly corresponds to TRBD1 (5 bases). V was cut by 6 bases and J by 5 bases, with 10 bases left in between. CDR1 MNHNS and CDR2 SASEGT come from the germline V gene. The CDR3 loop spans 12 amino acids.

This clonotype was detected ten times or more. V is TRBV20-1 and J is TRBJ2-5; 8 bases fit TRBD2. The CDR3 covers 15 residues. In germline, CDR1 is DFQATT, CDR2 SNEGSKA (reference sequence). V lost 1 base, J lost 2 bases, and 6 bases stayed unmatched. CDR3 sequence reads: CSARVPGTSQETQYF. The CDR3 coding sequence is TGCAGTGCTAGAGTTCCAGGGACTAGTCAAGAGACCCAGTACTTC.

The rearrangement joins TRBV6-2 or TRBV6-3 to TRBJ1-5; the D gene is possibly TRBD1 (5 bases). With 5 bases removed from V and 11 bases from J, the gap between germline ends came to 13 bases. The CDR3 extends over 12 amino acids. CDR1 and CDR2 from the germline V gene are MNHEY and SVGEGT. DNA of the CDR3: TGTGCCAGCAGTGAAGCAGGGTCGGCCCAGCATTTT. It encodes CASSEAGSAQHF.

This clonotype was recorded many times. The rearrangement uses TRBV6-1 and TRBJ1-1; perhaps TRBD1 as D (6 bases). This CDR3 has 14 amino acids. The germline CDR1 and CDR2 sequences are MNHNS and SASEGT. The germline V and J ends were trimmed by 9 bases and 2 bases, with 16 bases remaining between them. The CDR3 is CASRTPGTNTEAFF. The CDR3 DNA sequence: TGTGCCAGTCGAACACCGGGGACAAACACTGAAGCTTTCTTT.

The genes are TRBV28 and TRBJ2-5, with 10 bases aligning to TRBD2. The V segment lost 5 bases and the J segment 2 bases; nucleotides outside the gene matches: 8. The CDR3 spans 16 residues. The germline CDR1 and CDR2 sequences are MDHEN and SYDVKM. The CDR3: CASSPIGLAAQETQYF. CDR3 nucleotides: TGTGCCAGCAGTCCCATCGGACTAGCGGCTCAAGAGACCCAGTACTTC.

The chain joins TRBV6-4 to TRBJ1-5; D is undetermined. This CDR3 has 16 amino acids. In germline, CDR1 is MRHNA, CDR2 SNTAGT. V lost 5 bases, J lost 0 bases, and 14 bases lay in between. This CDR3 reads CASSKTRHLSNQPQHF. CDR3 DNA: TGTGCCAGCAGTAAGACCAGACATCTTAGCAATCAGCCCCAGCATTTT.

The table lists this clonotype with many counts. The chain joins TRBV18 to TRBJ1-5; a weak D match, TRBD1 (5 bases). The V gene's germline CDR1 is KGHSH and CDR2 LQKENI. V was pared by 6 bases and J by 6 bases, with 12 bases between. The CDR3 sequence is 13 residues long. In DNA form, the CDR3 reads TGTGCCAGCTCTAAGGGGCAGAGTCAGCCCCAGCATTTT. This translates into CASSKGQSQPQHF.

Many counts were recorded for this clonotype. V gene TRBV12-3 or TRBV12-4 combines with J gene TRBJ2-7, with TRBD1 matching 7 bases. The CDR3 runs 13 residues. J gave up 4 bases and V 8 bases, and 8 bases lay outside the gene matches. CDR3: CASGRDRLYEQYF. The CDR3 DNA reads as TGTGCCAGCGGCCGGGACAGACTTTACGAGCAGTACTTC.

Ten or more counts support this clonotype. The V and J genes are TRBV20-1 and TRBJ2-7; the D gene is possibly TRBD2 (5 bases). The CDR3 extends over 14 amino acids. Germline V gene sequence: CDR1 DFQATT, CDR2 SNEGSKA (reference sequence). Deletions cut 3 bases from V and 3 bases from J, with 15 bases between. The DNA for the CDR3 is TGCAGTGCTAGCCTCGGGAACACGAACTACGAGCAGTACTTC. Translated: CSASLGNTNYEQYF.

The sample holds many counts of this clonotype. The gene calls are TRBV11-2 and TRBJ2-7; TRBD1 matches 7 bases. V was clipped by 8 bases and J by 2 bases; unmatched bases: 12. The CDR3 extends over 15 amino acids. Per germline, CDR1 SGHAT and CDR2 FQNNGV. Here the CDR3 DNA reads TGTGCCAGCGGATCCCGGGACAGTGCCACCTACGAGCAGTACTTC. Translating gives CASGSRDSATYEQYF.